Below are 10 T cell receptor beta chains sequenced from a single sample in a study of blood T cell repertoires in COVID-19. Profiling relied on immunoSEQ multiplex PCR, and the TCRdb table lists in-frame clones only, not all of them. The sample consists of about 59,000 clones, around 83% of them appearing once. The sequenced material came from peripheral blood. Receptors were obtained from a woman aged 80 or older with acute or convalescent COVID-19.

The chain recombines TRBV12-5 with TRBJ1-3; D is uncertain. The CDR3 has 16 amino acids. In germline, CDR1 is LGHNT, CDR2 FRNRAP. Between the trimmed V and J ends, which lost 2 bases and 2 bases, there was a span of 13 bases. CDR3 in amino acids: CASGLNPRQPGNTIYF. In nucleotides, the CDR3 is TGTGCTAGTGGTTTGAACCCCAGGCAGCCTGGAAACACCATATATTTT.

This clone was recorded once. The CDR3 loop reads CASSLARGGGSPLHF. CDR3 coding DNA: TGTGCCAGCAGCTTAGCGCGGGGAGGAGGTTCACCCCTCCACTTT. V usage is TRBV7-2 and J usage is TRBJ1-6; D is uncertain. Germline CDR1 reads SGHTA; CDR2 reads FQGNSA. CDR3 size: 15 residues. The V end lost 0 bases, the J end lost 9 bases, and 12 bases lay between the germline ends.

The V and J genes are TRBV27 and TRBJ2-7, with D possibly matching TRBD2 (6 bases). This CDR3 is 14 amino acids long. The germline V gene encodes CDR1 MNHEY and CDR2 SMNVEV (reference sequence). Trimming removed 0 bases from V and 7 bases from J, with 13 bases in between. CDR3 sequence (DNA): TGTGCCAGCAGTTTATCCGCCACGGGGGTTGAGCAGTACTTC. Amino acid sequence: CASSLSATGVEQYF.

The chain joins TRBV2 to TRBJ2-7; D is ambiguous. The length of the CDR3 is 14 residues. CDR1 is SNHLY and CDR2 is FYNNEI in the germline V gene. Trimming cost V 8 bases and J 0 bases, with 14 bases left between them. DNA for the CDR3: TGTGCCAGCCAGCTAGAGCCCGACTCCTACGAGCAGTACTTC. Translated: CASQLEPDSYEQYF.

The table lists this clone with a few counts. This sequence joins TRBV10-1 and TRBJ1-6, with 7 bases matching TRBD1. The V gene's germline CDR1 is WNHNN and CDR2 SYGVQD (reference sequence). With 4 bases clipped from V and 7 bases from J, the junction kept 7 bases outside the gene matches. CDR3 size: 15 residues. In nucleotides, the CDR3 is TGCGCCAGCAGTGGGGACAGCCGGACGAATTCACCCCTCCACTTT. This encodes CASSGDSRTNSPLHF.

The CDR3 coding sequence is TGTGCCAGCAAAGACAGCCCCTCCTACAATGAGCAGTTCTTC. Translated: CASKDSPSYNEQFF. This chain connects TRBV6-5 to TRBJ2-1; TRBD1 might be the D (5 bases). This CDR3 has 14 residues. The germline V gene has CDR1 MNHEY and CDR2 SVGAGI. V was shortened by 7 bases and J by 0 bases, with 10 bases between the two germline ends.

This clone was observed a handful of times. The DNA of the CDR3 is TGTGCCAGCAGCCATATGGAGCGGAGCGAGCAGTACTTC. It translates to CASSHMERSEQYF. The chain is built from TRBV3-1 (or the pseudogene TRBV3-2) and TRBJ2-7; weak D call: TRBD2 (5 bases). This CDR3 contains 13 residues. Per germline, CDR1 LGHDT and CDR2 YNNKEL (reference sequence). Trimming shortened V by 3 bases and J by 6 bases, and 12 bases separated the two germline ends.

The rearrangement uses TRBV7-9 and TRBJ2-5; 7 bases map to TRBD2. CDR3 length: 14 amino acids. In germline, CDR1 is SEHNR, CDR2 FQNEAQ (reference sequence). V trimming: 1 base; J trimming: 7 bases; junction bases outside the gene matches: 6. In DNA, the CDR3 is TGTGCCAGCAGCTTAGAGGGAGGGAAGGCGACCCAGTACTTC. This translates into CASSLEGGKATQYF.

The chain is built from TRBV3-1 (or the pseudogene TRBV3-2) and TRBJ1-4; 8 positions agree with TRBD1. Trimming at V came to 1 base and at J to 10 bases, leaving 5 bases not matched to a gene. CDR3 length: 14 amino acids. Germline assignment: CDR1 LGHDT and CDR2 YNNKEL (reference sequence). The CDR3 sequence: CASSQGDRRGKLFF. CDR3 nucleotide sequence: TGTGCCAGCAGCCAAGGGGACAGGCGAGGAAAACTGTTTTTT.

This chain links TRBV3-1 (or the pseudogene TRBV3-2) with TRBJ1-5; D is ambiguous. The germline CDR1 and CDR2 sequences are LGHDT and YNNKEL (reference sequence). The CDR3 runs 14 residues. The V and J ends lost 4 bases and 1 base respectively, with 8 bases between them. CDR3 in amino acids: CASSPQASNQPQHF. CDR3 bases: TGTGCCAGCAGCCCTCAGGCCAGCAATCAGCCCCAGCATTTT.